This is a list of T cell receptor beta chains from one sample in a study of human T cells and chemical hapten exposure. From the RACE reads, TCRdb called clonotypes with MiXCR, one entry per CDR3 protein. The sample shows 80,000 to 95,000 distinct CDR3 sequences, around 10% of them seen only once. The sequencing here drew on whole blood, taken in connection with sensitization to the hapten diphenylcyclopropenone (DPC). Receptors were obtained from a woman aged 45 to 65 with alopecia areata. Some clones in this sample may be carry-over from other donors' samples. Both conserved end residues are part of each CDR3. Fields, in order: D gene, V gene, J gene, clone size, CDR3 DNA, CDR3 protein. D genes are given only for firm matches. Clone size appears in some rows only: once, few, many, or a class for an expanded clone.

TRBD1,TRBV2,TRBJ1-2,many,TGTGCCAGCTACTCCGGCAGGACAGGGTACCGAATATCTGAGGGCTACACCTTC,CASYSGRTGYRISEGYTF
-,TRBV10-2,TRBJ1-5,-,TGCGCCAGCAAGGAGGGCGGCCCCCTCAATCAGCCCCAGCATTTT,CASKEGGPLNQPQHF
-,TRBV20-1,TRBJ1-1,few,TGCAGTCCTCCTAGAGAACCATCAGGCACTGAAGCTTTCTTT,CSPPREPSGTEAFF
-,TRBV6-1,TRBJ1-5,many,TGTGCCAGCAAAGGACACTCTAGCAATCAGCCCCAGCATTTT,CASKGHSSNQPQHF
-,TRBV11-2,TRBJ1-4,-,TGTGCCAGCAGCTTAGACCCCGGGAGCCCCAATGAAAAACTGTTTTTT,CASSLDPGSPNEKLFF
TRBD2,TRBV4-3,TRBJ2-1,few,TGCGCCAGCAGCCAAGCCCATACTAGCGGGGGGGCAGGGTATGAGCAGTTCTTC,CASSQAHTSGGAGYEQFF
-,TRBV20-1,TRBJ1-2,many,TGCAGTGCTAGAGCTGGGTTCTATGGCTACACCTTC,CSARAGFYGYTF
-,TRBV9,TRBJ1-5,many,TGTGCCAGCAGCGTTAACAGCGATAGCAATCAGCCCCAGCATTTT,CASSVNSDSNQPQHF
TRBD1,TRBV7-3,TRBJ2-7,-,TGTGCCAGCAGCTCCCAGACAGGGGGCGAGCAGTACTTC,CASSSQTGGEQYF
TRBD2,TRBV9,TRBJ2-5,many,TGTGCCAGCAGCGATGGACTAGCGGAAGAGACCCAGTACTTC,CASSDGLAEETQYF
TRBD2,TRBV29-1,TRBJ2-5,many,TGCAGCGTTGACGGGGGACTACGGGAGACCCAGTACTTC,CSVDGGLRETQYF
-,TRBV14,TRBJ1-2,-,TGTGCCAGCAGCCTAAACGGAAGGGGCTACACCTTC,CASSLNGRGYTF
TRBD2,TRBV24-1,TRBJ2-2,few,TGTGCCACCAGTGAAGTCTCGGGAGGAGCCGGGGAGCTGTTTTTT,CATSEVSGGAGELFF
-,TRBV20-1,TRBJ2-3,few,TGCAGTGCTAGAGATCCCGGGGGAATGAACACAGATACGCAGTATTTT,CSARDPGGMNTDTQYF
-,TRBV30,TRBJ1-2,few,TGTGCCTGGGTAGCCCTTAGCCCGGAGACCTATGGCTACACCTTC,CAWVALSPETYGYTF
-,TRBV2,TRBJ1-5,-,TGTGCCAGCAGCGGGGCTACGGGCAATCAGCCCCAGCATTTT,CASSGATGNQPQHF
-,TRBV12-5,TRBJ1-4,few,TGTGCTAGTGGCCTTCAGGTCCAGGCAACTAATGAAAAACTGTTTTTT,CASGLQVQATNEKLFF
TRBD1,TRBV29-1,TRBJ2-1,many,TGCAGCGTTCTGGACAGGCCCTACAATGAGCAGTTCTTC,CSVLDRPYNEQFF
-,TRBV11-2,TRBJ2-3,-,TGTGCCAGCAGCTTAGCTAGCGCTTTAAACACAGATACGCAGTATTTT,CASSLASALNTDTQYF
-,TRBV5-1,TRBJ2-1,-,TGCGCCAGCAGCTTCCCTAGTGGTAACGGGATCTTC,CASSFPSGNGIF
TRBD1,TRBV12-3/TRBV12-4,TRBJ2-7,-,TGTGCCAGCAACGACAGGGGGCCGGACTACGAGCAGTACTTC,CASNDRGPDYEQYF
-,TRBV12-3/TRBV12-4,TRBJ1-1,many,TGTGCCAGCACCCCAAGGGGGTTCCCTGAAGCTTTCTTT,CASTPRGFPEAFF
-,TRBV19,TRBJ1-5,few,TGTGCCAGTATGCCTAACTTCAATCAGCCCCAGCATTTT,CASMPNFNQPQHF
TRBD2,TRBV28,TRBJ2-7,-,TGTGCGGCAAGGGAGGGCTCCTACGAGCAGTACTTC,CAAREGSYEQYF
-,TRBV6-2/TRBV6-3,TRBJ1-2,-,TGTGCCAGCAGTTCCACAGGAGGCGGTGGCTACACCTTC,CASSSTGGGGYTF
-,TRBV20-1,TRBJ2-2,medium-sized,TGCAGTGCTACCCCAGGAGTTTCCGGGGAGCTGTTTTTT,CSATPGVSGELFF
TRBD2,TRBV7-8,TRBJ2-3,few,TGTGCCAGCAGCTTTTCTCTAGCGGGCCAGAAAGACACAGATACGCAGTATTTT,CASSFSLAGQKDTDTQYF
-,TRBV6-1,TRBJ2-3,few,TGTGCCAGCAGTGAAGGTTGGAGGGGAGAAACGCAGTATTTT,CASSEGWRGETQYF
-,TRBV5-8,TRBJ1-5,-,TGTGCCAGCAGACCAGAGTATAGCAATCAGCCCCAGCATTTT,CASRPEYSNQPQHF